This T cell receptor beta chain originates from a study of T cell responses to AZD1222 COVID-19 vaccine. Broader study findings: Only a handful of AZD1222 recipients, roughly six in all, had baseline seropositivity. The donor group comprised mostly white British people and more females; the analysis possibly underestimated clonal diversity. A rise in Spike-specific TCR breadth and depth followed two AZD1222 doses. Epitopes outside B.1.351 and B.1.1.7 mutated regions reportedly drew nearly half of spike TCRs.

On this clone itself: What it binds is unknown.

Sequenced by immunoSEQ multiplex PCR; TCRdb stores in-frame clones only, minus some. The repertoire holds tens of thousands of clones, with around 89% as singletons. Losses at the gene ends were 6 bases for V and 1 base for J; bases not matched to a gene: 3. The CDR3 contains 13 residues. The J gene is TRBJ2-7, the V gene TRBV12-3 or TRBV12-4, with 7 bases lining up with TRBD2. This TCR came from an adult in good health. The input for sequencing was peripheral blood, taken on day 0 of AZD1222 vaccination. CDR3: CASRAGASYEQYF. DNA of the CDR3: TGTGCCAGCAGGGCGGGAGCTTCCTACGAGCAGTACTTC.